This entry is about one T cell receptor (beta chain). This clone came up a few times. What antigen it recognizes has not been identified. Base-call qualities are not available, and no considerably larger clone is one nucleotide away. Spanning cysteine to phenylalanine, the CDR3 consists of 15 amino acids. The CDR3 DNA has 45 bases and is translated from base 1. The germline V gene (reference sequence) sets CDR1 to SGHAT and CDR2 to FQDESV. Trimming takes 2 bases off V and 1 base off J; junction bases not matched to a gene: 0. The record originates from a study of blood T cell repertoires in COVID-19 (dated by TCRdb to between 2020 and 2021). At the level of the whole study: Samples from collaborators originated in the United States, Italy and Spain and spanned both the acute and convalescent phases of COVID-19. The prospective study material was composed of cDNA or gDNA derived from T cells, B-cell-depleted T cells, or PBMCs. The dataset comprised deeply sampled blood TCRbeta repertoires from subjects exposed to, actively infected with, or recovered from COVID-19. The repertoires were released in a freely available public database meant as a resource for research on the immune response to SARS-CoV-2. Samples were obtained from the ongoing ImmuneRACE study (first 160 participants) and from over a thousand subjects provided by 6 global collaborators. Sample metadata almost always included a de-identified subject ID, COVID-19 status, age in years and sex. Where available, HLA class I and class II types were obtained from metadata supplied by the sample provider rather than from assay-based typing. What the study reported, not specific to this receptor: The quantity of clinical and demographic metadata differed by source and by participant and was supplied without curation.

Each collaborating institution followed its own protocols to collect whole blood in K2EDTA tubes. Collaborator samples were shipped for TCRbeta analysis as frozen whole blood, isolated PBMCs, or DNA extracted from either sample type. TCRbeta CDR3 regions were amplified from genomic DNA using the immunoSEQ Assay, a bias-controlled multiplex PCR. As for the original processing: The number of nucleated cells in each sample was estimated by amplification of reference gene primers within the assay. To quantify the absolute abundance of each unique TCRbeta CDR3 rearrangement, sequence reads were collapsed and filtered. For each sample, productive Simpson clonality was calculated as the square root of Simpson's diversity index across productive rearrangements. In TCRdb, the immuneACCESS table is reduced to in-frame sequences with V and J assigned. These tables do not hold every clone; where another copy was compared, an unresolved V gene accounts for under half, and the others remain unexplained. D and trimming were read from the DNA, whereas the V and J calls and clone size are those reported in that table. For this sample the table gives about 380,000 clones, of which around 89% were detected only once. The top ten clonotypes cover 1% to 1.5% of the sample.

The chain couples TRBV11-1 to TRBJ2-3; 10 of the junction bases match TRBD2. Sequenced sample: peripheral blood. The clonotype was recovered from a man aged 35-49 years with acute or convalescent COVID-19. CDR3 reads: CASSLLAGGTDTQYF. The bases read TGTGCCAGCAGCTTACTAGCGGGAGGCACAGATACGCAGTATTTT.